This is a list of T cell receptor beta chains from one sample in a study of shared clonotypes between healthy human individuals. Assay: immunoSEQ multiplex PCR; the TCRdb copy retains only in-frame clones and omits some. Of about 380,000 clones listed, about 97% were seen once; the top ten hold about 0.34%. Source material: memory CD8+ T cells sorted from blood. The receptors here all came from a man between 25 and 39 years old in good health. The CDR3 runs from the conserved cysteine through the conserved F or W. The D gene is left open where the match is weak. Expanded clones are given a class, and other clones once, few, many or no size at all.

CDR3aa: CASGTSGFDNEQFF
CDR3nt: TGTGCCAGCGGTACTAGCGGGTTCGACAATGAGCAGTTCTTC
v_gene: TRBV7-8
j_gene: TRBJ2-1
abundance: -
d_gene: TRBD2

CDR3aa: CASSLAQAGETQYF
CDR3nt: TGTGCCAGCAGCTTAGCGCAAGCGGGGGAGACCCAGTACTTC
v_gene: TRBV7-8
j_gene: TRBJ2-5
abundance: -
d_gene: TRBD2

CDR3aa: CASSLGGGDNEKLFF
CDR3nt: TGTGCCAGCAGTTTAGGGGGGGGAGACAATGAAAAACTGTTTTTT
v_gene: TRBV27
j_gene: TRBJ1-4
abundance: -
d_gene: -

CDR3aa: CASSLFGSGRIVNEQFF
CDR3nt: TGTGCCAGCAGCCTCTTCGGTAGCGGGAGGATCGTCAATGAGCAGTTCTTC
v_gene: TRBV7-9
j_gene: TRBJ2-1
abundance: -
d_gene: TRBD2

CDR3aa: CATETGTGELFF
CDR3nt: TGTGCCACCGAGACGGGCACCGGGGAGCTGTTTTTT
v_gene: TRBV10-3
j_gene: TRBJ2-2
abundance: -
d_gene: -

CDR3aa: CASSLEVEWETQYF
CDR3nt: TGCGCCAGCAGCTTGGAGGTAGAGTGGGAGACCCAGTACTTC
v_gene: TRBV5-1
j_gene: TRBJ2-5
abundance: -
d_gene: -

CDR3aa: CASSLAAGGVYGYTF
CDR3nt: TGTGCCAGCAGCTTAGCGGCAGGGGGCGTCTATGGCTACACCTTC
v_gene: TRBV7-9
j_gene: TRBJ1-2
abundance: once
d_gene: TRBD1

CDR3aa: CASSLSMNTEAFF
CDR3nt: TGTGCCAGCAGCCTCAGTATGAACACTGAAGCTTTCTTT
v_gene: TRBV7-8
j_gene: TRBJ1-1
abundance: -
d_gene: -

CDR3aa: CAWRIGGVKETQYF
CDR3nt: TGTGCCTGGAGAATAGGAGGGGTAAAAGAGACCCAGTACTTC
v_gene: TRBV30
j_gene: TRBJ2-5
abundance: -
d_gene: -

CDR3aa: CASSEGGALGYEQYF
CDR3nt: TGTGCCAGCAGCGAGGGGGGAGCCCTGGGCTACGAGCAGTACTTC
v_gene: TRBV9
j_gene: TRBJ2-7
abundance: -
d_gene: -

CDR3aa: CASSSRSSYGYTF
CDR3nt: TGTGCCAGCAGTTCCAGGTCGAGCTATGGCTACACCTTC
v_gene: TRBV27
j_gene: TRBJ1-2
abundance: -
d_gene: -

CDR3aa: CASSPGQGSYNEQFF
CDR3nt: TGCGCCAGCAGCCCAGGACAAGGCTCCTACAATGAGCAGTTCTTC
v_gene: TRBV4-1
j_gene: TRBJ2-1
abundance: -
d_gene: -

CDR3aa: CAISESSGHNEQFF
CDR3nt: TGTGCCATCAGTGAGTCGAGCGGGCACAATGAGCAGTTCTTC
v_gene: TRBV10-3
j_gene: TRBJ2-1
abundance: once
d_gene: -

CDR3aa: CSVGRTDTQYF
CDR3nt: TGCAGCGTGGGACGCACAGATACGCAGTATTTT
v_gene: TRBV29-1
j_gene: TRBJ2-3
abundance: -
d_gene: -

CDR3aa: CAWSPLAGGLETQYF
CDR3nt: TGTGCCTGGAGCCCTTTAGCGGGAGGGCTAGAGACCCAGTACTTC
v_gene: TRBV30
j_gene: TRBJ2-5
abundance: -
d_gene: TRBD2

CDR3aa: CASSLSRSSEQYF
CDR3nt: TGTGCCAGCAGCTTATCTCGGAGCTCCGAGCAGTACTTC
v_gene: TRBV7-3
j_gene: TRBJ2-7
abundance: -
d_gene: -

CDR3aa: CANRGRTDSPLHF
CDR3nt: TGTGCCAACAGGGGGCGAACGGATTCACCCCTCCACTTT
v_gene: TRBV6-1
j_gene: TRBJ1-6
abundance: -
d_gene: TRBD1

CDR3aa: CASSFGRTGDTQYF
CDR3nt: TGTGCCAGCAGCTTTGGCCGGACGGGGGATACGCAGTATTTT
v_gene: TRBV5-4
j_gene: TRBJ2-3
abundance: -
d_gene: -

CDR3aa: CASRSLSPAGYTF
CDR3nt: TGTGCCAGCAGATCCCTCTCACCCGCAGGCTACACCTTC
v_gene: TRBV12-1
j_gene: TRBJ1-2
abundance: -
d_gene: -

CDR3aa: CATSRGTSSSEQYF
CDR3nt: TGTGCCACCAGCAGGGGGACTAGCTCTTCCGAGCAGTACTTC
v_gene: TRBV15
j_gene: TRBJ2-7
abundance: -
d_gene: TRBD2

CDR3aa: CTSSTHRGRYEQYF
CDR3nt: TGCACCAGCAGCACACACAGGGGAAGGTACGAGCAGTACTTC
v_gene: TRBV1
j_gene: TRBJ2-7
abundance: -
d_gene: -

CDR3aa: CASSTGQGETQYF
CDR3nt: TGTGCCAGCAGCACCGGACAGGGGGAGACCCAGTACTTC
v_gene: TRBV5-4
j_gene: TRBJ2-5
abundance: -
d_gene: TRBD1

CDR3aa: CASSRTGGRPYEQYF
CDR3nt: TGTGCCAGCAGCAGAACAGGGGGCCGACCCTACGAGCAGTACTTC
v_gene: TRBV9
j_gene: TRBJ2-7
abundance: -
d_gene: TRBD1

CDR3aa: CASSSEMNTEAFF
CDR3nt: TGCGCCAGCAGTTCGGAGATGAACACTGAAGCTTTCTTT
v_gene: TRBV5-1
j_gene: TRBJ1-1
abundance: -
d_gene: -

CDR3aa: CASSREREANVLTF
CDR3nt: TGTGCCAGCAGTCGGGAGCGAGAAGCCAACGTCCTGACTTTC
v_gene: TRBV7-2
j_gene: TRBJ2-6
abundance: -
d_gene: -

CDR3aa: CASRMELAGVSEQYF
CDR3nt: TGCGCCAGCAGGATGGAACTAGCGGGAGTGAGTGAGCAGTACTTC
v_gene: TRBV5-1
j_gene: TRBJ2-7
abundance: -
d_gene: TRBD2

CDR3aa: CASSPKKQGREDEKLFF
CDR3nt: TGCGCCAGCAGCCCCAAAAAACAGGGTAGGGAAGATGAAAAACTGTTTTTT
v_gene: TRBV5-1
j_gene: TRBJ1-4
abundance: -
d_gene: -

CDR3aa: CSVLGWKGRTNGYTF
CDR3nt: TGCAGCGTCCTAGGGTGGAAGGGACGAACTAATGGCTACACCTTC
v_gene: TRBV29-1
j_gene: TRBJ1-2
abundance: -
d_gene: -

CDR3aa: CASSFSELGTLHF
CDR3nt: TGTGCCAGCAGCTTTAGCGAGCTTGGGACCCTCCACTTT
v_gene: TRBV7-8
j_gene: TRBJ1-6
abundance: -
d_gene: -

CDR3aa: CASSVRADQPQHF
CDR3nt: TGCGCCAGCAGCGTCAGGGCAGATCAGCCCCAGCATTTT
v_gene: TRBV4-1
j_gene: TRBJ1-5
abundance: -
d_gene: -

CDR3aa: CASSRYMGQGNEQFF
CDR3nt: TGCGCCAGCAGCCGATATATGGGACAGGGGAATGAGCAGTTCTTC
v_gene: TRBV4-1
j_gene: TRBJ2-1
abundance: -
d_gene: TRBD1

CDR3aa: CASSLGGTGTDTQYF
CDR3nt: TGCGCCAGCAGCTTGGGGGGGACAGGCACAGATACGCAGTATTTT
v_gene: TRBV5-1
j_gene: TRBJ2-3
abundance: -
d_gene: TRBD1

CDR3aa: CASRRTGRHNEQFF
CDR3nt: TGTGCCAGCAGAAGGACAGGGCGACACAATGAGCAGTTCTTC
v_gene: TRBV6-1
j_gene: TRBJ2-1
abundance: -
d_gene: TRBD1

CDR3aa: CASSHLFLAGENTDTQYF
CDR3nt: TGTGCCAGCAGCCATCTATTCCTAGCGGGAGAGAACACAGATACGCAGTATTTT
v_gene: TRBV4-2
j_gene: TRBJ2-3
abundance: -
d_gene: TRBD2

CDR3aa: CASSLDRTLNYGYTF
CDR3nt: TGTGCCAGCAGCTTAGATAGGACACTTAACTATGGCTACACCTTC
v_gene: TRBV7-2
j_gene: TRBJ1-2
abundance: -
d_gene: -

CDR3aa: CASSSHTGADTQYF
CDR3nt: TGTGCCAGCAGCTCACACACGGGTGCAGATACGCAGTATTTT
v_gene: TRBV11-2
j_gene: TRBJ2-3
abundance: -
d_gene: -

CDR3aa: CASSQGERGSSYNEQFF
CDR3nt: TGTGCCAGCAGCCAAGGGGAACGAGGGAGCTCCTACAATGAGCAGTTCTTC
v_gene: TRBV4-2
j_gene: TRBJ2-1
abundance: -
d_gene: -

CDR3aa: CASSFQFRRGEQFF
CDR3nt: TGTGCCAGCAGCTTTCAATTTAGAAGGGGTGAGCAGTTCTTC
v_gene: TRBV13
j_gene: TRBJ2-1
abundance: -
d_gene: -

CDR3aa: CASTLGGDSYEQYF
CDR3nt: TGTGCCAGCACGTTGGGGGGGGACTCCTACGAGCAGTACTTC
v_gene: TRBV11-1
j_gene: TRBJ2-7
abundance: -
d_gene: TRBD2

CDR3aa: CASSRAARGIGADTQYF
CDR3nt: TGTGCCAGCAGCCGTGCAGCCCGGGGTATAGGCGCAGATACGCAGTATTTT
v_gene: TRBV9
j_gene: TRBJ2-3
abundance: -
d_gene: -

CDR3aa: CSVEEPTGANTGELFF
CDR3nt: TGCAGCGTTGAAGAACCGACAGGGGCAAACACCGGGGAGCTGTTTTTT
v_gene: TRBV29-1
j_gene: TRBJ2-2
abundance: -
d_gene: TRBD1

CDR3aa: CAISAQGNEQFF
CDR3nt: TGTGCCATCAGCGCACAGGGCAATGAGCAGTTCTTC
v_gene: TRBV10-3
j_gene: TRBJ2-1
abundance: -
d_gene: -

CDR3aa: CASRQAGAYEQYF
CDR3nt: TGTGCCAGCAGACAAGCCGGGGCCTACGAGCAGTACTTC
v_gene: TRBV2
j_gene: TRBJ2-7
abundance: -
d_gene: -

CDR3aa: CASSLKAYSYEQYF
CDR3nt: TGTGCCAGCAGTTTAAAAGCTTACTCCTACGAGCAGTACTTC
v_gene: TRBV27
j_gene: TRBJ2-7
abundance: -
d_gene: -

CDR3aa: CASSQHGTKGNTIYF
CDR3nt: TGTGCCAGCAGTCAACACGGGACAAAAGGAAACACCATATATTTT
v_gene: TRBV28
j_gene: TRBJ1-3
abundance: -
d_gene: -

CDR3aa: CASSYSNYGYTF
CDR3nt: TGTGCCAGCAGTTACTCCAACTATGGCTACACCTTC
v_gene: TRBV6-5
j_gene: TRBJ1-2
abundance: -
d_gene: -

CDR3aa: CASSEPNLGRTRTYEQYF
CDR3nt: TGTGCCAGCAGCGAGCCCAACCTGGGGAGGACGAGGACCTACGAGCAGTACTTC
v_gene: TRBV5-6
j_gene: TRBJ2-7
abundance: -
d_gene: -

CDR3aa: CASSFNLATDTQYF
CDR3nt: TGTGCCAGCAGTTTTAATCTAGCTACAGATACGCAGTATTTT
v_gene: TRBV27
j_gene: TRBJ2-3
abundance: -
d_gene: -

CDR3aa: CASSLSYPGGSGGYTF
CDR3nt: TGTGCCAGCAGTTTATCTTACCCGGGAGGGTCTGGTGGCTACACCTTC
v_gene: TRBV28
j_gene: TRBJ1-2
abundance: -
d_gene: -

CDR3aa: CASSIRDRGPDTQYF
CDR3nt: TGTGCCAGTAGTATCCGGGATAGGGGCCCAGATACGCAGTATTTT
v_gene: TRBV19
j_gene: TRBJ2-3
abundance: -
d_gene: -

CDR3aa: CASSASTDTQYF
CDR3nt: TGTGCCAGCAGTGCAAGCACAGATACGCAGTATTTT
v_gene: TRBV6-1
j_gene: TRBJ2-3
abundance: -
d_gene: -

CDR3aa: CASSSGTSTDTQYF
CDR3nt: TGCGCCAGCAGCTCAGGGACTAGCACAGATACGCAGTATTTT
v_gene: TRBV5-1
j_gene: TRBJ2-3
abundance: -
d_gene: -

CDR3aa: CASRGVRPIWAQINGYTF
CDR3nt: TGTGCCAGCAGAGGGGTCCGACCAATCTGGGCCCAAATTAATGGCTACACCTTC
v_gene: TRBV28
j_gene: TRBJ1-2
abundance: -
d_gene: -

CDR3aa: CASTQLGLASHEQFF
CDR3nt: TGTGCCAGCACCCAACTGGGACTCGCAAGTCATGAGCAGTTCTTC
v_gene: TRBV28
j_gene: TRBJ2-1
abundance: -
d_gene: -

CDR3aa: CASSLLAALPSTDTQYF
CDR3nt: TGTGCCAGCAGTTTATTGGCAGCCTTACCTAGCACAGATACGCAGTATTTT
v_gene: TRBV28
j_gene: TRBJ2-3
abundance: -
d_gene: -

CDR3aa: CASSLGRGANYGYTF
CDR3nt: TGTGCCAGCAGCTTAGGTCGGGGGGCTAACTATGGCTACACCTTC
v_gene: TRBV13
j_gene: TRBJ1-2
abundance: -
d_gene: -

CDR3aa: CASSSYGTGWNTEAFF
CDR3nt: TGTGCCAGCAGCTCATACGGGACAGGGTGGAACACTGAAGCTTTCTTT
v_gene: TRBV11-2
j_gene: TRBJ1-1
abundance: -
d_gene: TRBD1

CDR3aa: CASSSTSPLYNEQFF
CDR3nt: TGTGCCAGCAGTTCTACTAGTCCCTTATACAATGAGCAGTTCTTC
v_gene: TRBV27
j_gene: TRBJ2-1
abundance: -
d_gene: -

CDR3aa: CASSQNPGLAYGYTF
CDR3nt: TGCGCCAGCAGCCAAAATCCGGGACTTGCCTATGGCTACACCTTC
v_gene: TRBV4-1
j_gene: TRBJ1-2
abundance: -
d_gene: -